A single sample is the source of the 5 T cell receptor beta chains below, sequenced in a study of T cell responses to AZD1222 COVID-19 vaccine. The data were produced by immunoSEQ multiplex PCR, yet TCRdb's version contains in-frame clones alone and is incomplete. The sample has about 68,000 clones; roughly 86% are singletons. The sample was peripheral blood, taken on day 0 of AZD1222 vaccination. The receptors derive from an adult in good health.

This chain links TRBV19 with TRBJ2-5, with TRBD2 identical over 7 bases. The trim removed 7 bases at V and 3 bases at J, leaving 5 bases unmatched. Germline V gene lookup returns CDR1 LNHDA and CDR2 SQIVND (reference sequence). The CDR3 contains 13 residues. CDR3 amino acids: CASMGGGKETQYF. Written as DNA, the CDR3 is TGTGCCAGTATGGGGGGGGGTAAAGAGACCCAGTACTTC.

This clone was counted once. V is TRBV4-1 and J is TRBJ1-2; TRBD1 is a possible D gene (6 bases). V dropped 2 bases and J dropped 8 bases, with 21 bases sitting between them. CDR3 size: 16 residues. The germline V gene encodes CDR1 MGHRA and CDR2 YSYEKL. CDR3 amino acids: CASSQHTVQGQGGYTF. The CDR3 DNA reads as TGCGCCAGCAGCCAACATACTGTTCAGGGGCAGGGAGGCTACACCTTC.

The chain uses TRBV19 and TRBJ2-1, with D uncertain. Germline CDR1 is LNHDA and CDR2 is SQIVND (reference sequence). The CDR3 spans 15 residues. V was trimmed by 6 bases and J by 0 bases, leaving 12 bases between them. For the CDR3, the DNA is TGTGCCAGTAGGCTCGACTGGAGCTCCTACAATGAGCAGTTCTTC. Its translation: CASRLDWSSYNEQFF.

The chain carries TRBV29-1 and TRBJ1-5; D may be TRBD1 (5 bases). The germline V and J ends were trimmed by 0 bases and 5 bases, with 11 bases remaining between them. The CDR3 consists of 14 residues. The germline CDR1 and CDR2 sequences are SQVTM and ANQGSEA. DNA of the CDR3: TGCAGCGTTGAAGAACAGGAGCTGGATCAGCCCCAGCATTTT. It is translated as CSVEEQELDQPQHF.

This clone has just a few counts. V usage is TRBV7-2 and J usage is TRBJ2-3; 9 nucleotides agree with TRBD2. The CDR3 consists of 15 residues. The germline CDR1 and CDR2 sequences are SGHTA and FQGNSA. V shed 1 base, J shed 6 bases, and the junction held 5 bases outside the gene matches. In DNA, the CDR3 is TGTGCCAGCAGCTTAGTGGCGGGAGGGCCGGATACGCAGTATTTT. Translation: CASSLVAGGPDTQYF. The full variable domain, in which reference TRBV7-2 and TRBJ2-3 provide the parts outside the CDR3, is GAGVSQSPSNKVTEKGKDVELRCDPISGHTALYWYRQSLGQGLEFLIYFQGNSAPDKSGLPSDRFSAERTGGSVSTLTIQRTQQEDSAVYLCASSLVAGGPDTQYFGPGTRLTVL.